This is a list of T cell receptor beta chains from one sample in a study of shared clonotypes between healthy human individuals. Sequencing used immunoSEQ multiplex PCR; TCRdb keeps in-frame clones, though not all of them. The sample lists some 2.3 million clones; 85% to 95% were seen once. The sequenced sample consisted of naive CD4+ T cells from PBMCs. The receptors stem from a man between 18 and 35 years old in good health. Some clones in this sample may be carry-over from other donors' samples. Both conserved end residues are part of each CDR3. D genes are given only for firm matches. Size is omitted from some rows. Given values are once, few, many or a class for expanded clones.

clone_size	v_call	j_call	d_call	cdr3_nt	cdr3_aa
.	TRBV12-5	TRBJ1-1	.	TGTGCTAGTGGTTTGGAGATGAACACTGAAGCTTTCTTT	CASGLEMNTEAFF
.	TRBV6-1	TRBJ1-3	.	TGTGCCAGCAGTGATGTCCGGTCAGGAAACACCATATATTTT	CASSDVRSGNTIYF
.	TRBV18	TRBJ1-2	TRBD1	TGTGCCAGCTCGCCAGGGGGTAACTATGGCTACACCTTC	CASSPGGNYGYTF
few	TRBV5-1	TRBJ2-7	TRBD1	TGCGCCAGCAGCTTGGCGAGGGCCGGCAGGGGGCTTTCGGACGAGCAGTACTTC	CASSLARAGRGLSDEQYF
.	TRBV20-1	TRBJ2-7	.	TGCAGTGCTGGGACAACCTACGAGCAGTACTTC	CSAGTTYEQYF
.	TRBV7-2	TRBJ2-3	TRBD2	TGTGCCAGCAAACAGGGGCTAGCGGGAGGAGGTGACGATACGCAGTATTTT	CASKQGLAGGGDDTQYF
.	TRBV5-1	TRBJ2-3	TRBD2	TGCGCCAGCAGCTATTCTGGACTAGCAGATACGCAGTATTTT	CASSYSGLADTQYF
.	TRBV5-1	TRBJ2-3	TRBD2	TGCGCCAGCAGCTTGCCAACTAGCGGAGGGACAGATACGCAGTATTTT	CASSLPTSGGTDTQYF
.	TRBV12-5	TRBJ2-3	.	TGTGCTAGTGTTGGGTGGACAGATACGCAGTATTTT	CASVGWTDTQYF
.	TRBV2	TRBJ1-2	.	TGTGCCAGCAAATCCAGTCGGGGTATGGATGGCTACACCTTC	CASKSSRGMDGYTF
.	TRBV6-5	TRBJ1-6	TRBD1	TGTGCCAGCAGCCTTGGGACAGGGAATTCACCCCTCCACTTT	CASSLGTGNSPLHF
.	TRBV19	TRBJ2-3	TRBD1	TGTGCCAGTAGTATGTGGGACAGGGGCACAGATACGCAGTATTTT	CASSMWDRGTDTQYF
.	TRBV19	TRBJ1-4	.	TGTGCCAGTACCCCCGGGACAAGGGAAAAACTGTTTTTT	CASTPGTREKLFF
once	TRBV6-5	TRBJ2-7	.	TGTGCCAGCAGTTCCAAATCATACGAGCAGTACTTC	CASSSKSYEQYF
.	TRBV28	TRBJ1-5	.	TGTGCCAGCAGACCTCGTGGGGGGGGAAGCAATCAGCCCCAGCATTTT	CASRPRGGGSNQPQHF
.	TRBV14	TRBJ2-1	.	TGTGCCAGCAGCCAAGATTTCCAGGGGCCCAATGAGCAGTTCTTC	CASSQDFQGPNEQFF
.	TRBV28	TRBJ2-3	.	TGTGCCAGCAGTTGGGCTAGCGAACCAACCCGTTATAGCACAGATACGCAGTATTTT	CASSWASEPTRYSTDTQYF
.	TRBV28	TRBJ2-1	.	TGTGCCAGCAGAGGGCCGGGCTACGATGAGCAGTTCTTC	CASRGPGYDEQFF
few	TRBV28	TRBJ1-1	TRBD1	TGTGCCAGCCCTGGACAGGGTTCAAACACTGAAGCTTTCTTT	CASPGQGSNTEAFF
.	TRBV4-2	TRBJ2-1	.	TGTGCCAGCAGCCCTCCGAGTCCAGGTCAGCAGTTCTTC	CASSPPSPGQQFF
once	TRBV9	TRBJ2-3	.	TGTGCCAGCAGCGTAGCTCCACCGTCTAGCACAGATACGCAGTATTTT	CASSVAPPSSTDTQYF
.	TRBV5-1	TRBJ2-5	.	TGCGCCAGCAGCTTACGGACCGGCGCCCAAGAGACCCAGTACTTC	CASSLRTGAQETQYF
.	TRBV21-1	TRBJ2-1	.	TGTGCCAGTTCCCAACTAGCGGGAGGGCCCAATGAGCAGTTCTTC	CASSQLAGGPNEQFF
.	TRBV30	TRBJ2-2	.	TGTGCCTGGAGTCAGAACACCGGGGAGCTGTTTTTT	CAWSQNTGELFF
.	TRBV28	TRBJ1-2	.	TGTGCCAGCAGCCGCCCCAGCTATGGCTACACCTTC	CASSRPSYGYTF
.	TRBV13	TRBJ2-5	TRBD2	TGTGCCAGCAGTTTGCGGGGGGGAGGCCCGGAGACCCAGTACTTC	CASSLRGGGPETQYF
.	TRBV30	TRBJ1-2	.	TGTGCCTGGAGTGAGGGCAACTATGGCTACACCTTC	CAWSEGNYGYTF
.	TRBV28	TRBJ2-7	.	TGTGCCAGCAGTTTCGTCGGAAAGTACGAGCAGTACTTC	CASSFVGKYEQYF
.	TRBV29-1	TRBJ2-1	.	TGCAGCGCCCGGGGTAGCGAAACCTCCTACAATGAGCAGTTCTTC	CSARGSETSYNEQFF
.	TRBV7-2	TRBJ1-1	.	TGTGCCAGCAGCGCAACCGGGACCGCAAACACTGAAGCTTTCTTT	CASSATGTANTEAFF
once	TRBV5-4	TRBJ2-7	.	TGTGCCAGCAGCCAACCCACAGGGATAGGTGAGCAGTACTTC	CASSQPTGIGEQYF
.	TRBV5-1	TRBJ1-5	.	TGCGCCAGCAGCTTATGGGGGGAGCAGCCCCAGCATTTT	CASSLWGEQPQHF
.	TRBV4-1	TRBJ1-4	.	TGCGCCAGCAGTCCCTCTTACACCTCGGGGGAAAAACTGTTTTTT	CASSPSYTSGEKLFF
.	TRBV7-6	TRBJ2-1	TRBD2	TGTGCCAGCAGCACGATTCGGGCTGGACTAGCGCACGTTGAGCAGTTCTTC	CASSTIRAGLAHVEQFF
.	TRBV5-4	TRBJ1-1	TRBD1	TGTGCCAGCAGCTGGGCCAAACAGGGGGGAACTGAAGCTTTCTTT	CASSWAKQGGTEAFF
.	TRBV9	TRBJ2-1	.	TGTGCCAGCAGCGCCTTACGGGGGACAGCAGGATACAATGAGCAGTTCTTC	CASSALRGTAGYNEQFF
.	TRBV29-1	TRBJ2-5	.	TGCAGCGCGATCGCGCCCCACGGGCAGGGACAAGAGGGCCAGTACTTC	CSAIAPHGQGQEGQYF
.	TRBV5-4	TRBJ2-7	TRBD2	TGTGCCAGCAGCCTAGGGGGACTAGCGGGACCCTACGAGCAGTACTTC	CASSLGGLAGPYEQYF
.	TRBV6-5	TRBJ1-2	.	TGTGCCAGCAGTTTGTCAGGGACCGGCTACACCTTC	CASSLSGTGYTF
.	TRBV4-1	TRBJ1-5	.	TGCGCCAGCAGCCAAGTGGGGACACTAAATCAGCCCCAGCATTTT	CASSQVGTLNQPQHF
once	TRBV6-5	TRBJ2-2	.	TGTGCCAGCAATTCGGGAAACACCGGGGAGCTGTTTTTT	CASNSGNTGELFF
.	TRBV5-6	TRBJ2-4	TRBD2	TGTGCCAGCAGCTTGGCGGGACTAGCGGGAGGTGGGGGAAACATTCAGTACTTC	CASSLAGLAGGGGNIQYF
once	TRBV7-9	TRBJ1-4	.	TGTGCCAGCACGGGGGGTACAACTAATGAAAAACTGTTTTTT	CASTGGTTNEKLFF
.	TRBV5-1	TRBJ1-3	.	TGCGCCAGCAGCTTGGGTCTCAGCTCTGGAAACACCATATATTTT	CASSLGLSSGNTIYF
.	TRBV5-1	TRBJ1-5	TRBD1	TGCGCCAGCAGCTTTGGGACAGGGAGCCAGCCCCAGCATTTT	CASSFGTGSQPQHF
.	TRBV2	TRBJ1-3	.	TGTGCCAGCAGTGACTCAAACTCTGGAAACACCATATATTTT	CASSDSNSGNTIYF
.	TRBV7-8	TRBJ2-1	.	TGTGCCAGCAGCCCAGGGTCACCGGGACGGTACAATGAGCAGTTCTTC	CASSPGSPGRYNEQFF
once	TRBV28	TRBJ1-2	.	TGTGCCAGCAGTTTAGGGGGGGCGCCGGGCTATGGCTACACCTTC	CASSLGGAPGYGYTF
.	TRBV19	TRBJ2-6	TRBD1	TGTGCCAGTAGTATGACAGGGTGGACCCCTGGGGCCAACGTCCTGACTTTC	CASSMTGWTPGANVLTF
.	TRBV19	TRBJ1-3	.	TGTGCCAGGCTAAGACCTCCAAACACCATATATTTT	CARLRPPNTIYF
once	TRBV29-1	TRBJ2-3	TRBD2	TGCAGCGTTGAGGGGACTAGCGGGATTATCGCTAGCACAGATACGCAGTATTTT	CSVEGTSGIIASTDTQYF
.	TRBV11-2	TRBJ2-1	TRBD2	TGTGCCAGCAGCTTACTAGCGGGAGGGGCCCCGTTCTTC	CASSLLAGGAPFF
.	TRBV5-1	TRBJ2-7	.	TGCGCCAGCAGCTCCCAAGACCCCTACGAGCAGTACTTC	CASSSQDPYEQYF
.	TRBV28	TRBJ2-1	.	TGTGCCAGCACCCTAGGGAACTACAATGAGCAGTTCTTC	CASTLGNYNEQFF
.	TRBV11-2	TRBJ2-5	.	TGTGCCAGCAGCTTCCAGGGGGAGACCCAGTACTTC	CASSFQGETQYF